Below are 27 T cell receptor beta chains sequenced from a single sample in a study of blood T cell repertoires in COVID-19. The repertoire was sequenced with immunoSEQ multiplex PCR; TCRdb's copy has only in-frame clones and lacks some. The table includes about 210,000 clones, about 91% detected once. Sequencing was carried out using peripheral blood. The source is a woman aged 40 to 55 with acute or convalescent COVID-19.

This clone was counted between two and nine times. The chain links TRBV7-3 to TRBJ1-4; tentative D call: TRBD1 (6 bases). The germline CDR1 and CDR2 sequences are SGHTA and FQGTGA. The CDR3 is 14 amino acids. The germline V and J ends were trimmed by 0 bases and 6 bases, with 8 bases remaining between them. The CDR3 DNA sequence: TGTGCCAGCAGCTTAACAGGGGGTGATGAAAAACTGTTTTTT. Amino acid sequence: CASSLTGGDEKLFF. The whole variable domain, remainder taken from reference TRBV7-3 and TRBJ1-4, is GAGVSQTPSNKVTEKGKYVELRCDPISGHTALYWYRQSLGQGPEFLIYFQGTGAADDSGLPNDRFFAVRPEGSVSTLKIQRTERGDSAVYLCASSLTGGDEKLFFGSGTQLSVL.

This chain links TRBV18 with TRBJ2-1; 10 nucleotides match TRBD1. The V gene end was trimmed by 3 bases and the J gene end by 4 bases; junction bases not matched to a gene: 3. Per the germline V gene, CDR1 is KGHSH and CDR2 is LQKENI. The CDR3 contains 15 residues. Here the CDR3 DNA reads TGTGCCAGCTCACCTACGGGACAGGGGTACAATGAGCAGTTCTTC. It codes for CASSPTGQGYNEQFF.

The gene calls are TRBV7-9 and TRBJ1-4; TRBD1 is a possible D gene (6 bases). The germline gives CDR1 SEHNR, CDR2 FQNEAQ (reference sequence). V was clipped by 4 bases and J by 2 bases, with 17 bases between them. The CDR3 runs to 17 residues. The CDR3 is CASSSSLVGGTNEKLFF. The CDR3 DNA is TGTGCCAGCAGCTCCTCTTTGGTTGGGGGCACTAATGAAAAACTGTTTTTT. Filled out from reference TRBV7-9 and TRBJ1-4, the complete variable domain reads DTGVSQNPRHKITKRGQNVTFRCDPISEHNRLYWYRQTLGQGPEFLTYFQNEAQLEKSRLLSDRFSAERPKGSFSTLEIQRTEQGDSAMYLCASSSSLVGGTNEKLFFGSGTQLSVL.

This rearrangement joins TRBV27 to TRBJ2-7, with D possibly being TRBD2 (6 bases). Trimming took off 2 bases at V and 2 bases at J, with 10 bases between the two ends. This CDR3 is 14 amino acids long. Per germline, CDR1 MNHEY and CDR2 SMNVEV (reference sequence). CDR3 DNA sequence: TGTGCCAGCAGTTTAAGGCGGGGCCCCTACGAGCAGTACGTC. Its translation: CASSLRRGPYEQYV.

The CDR3 here is CASSSPGQGTRETQYF. CDR3 DNA sequence: TGTGCCAGCAGCTCACCGGGACAGGGAACCAGGGAGACCCAGTACTTC. The V call is TRBV7-9, the J call TRBJ2-5; 9 bases align to TRBD1. This CDR3 comprises 16 residues. Per the germline V gene, CDR1 is SEHNR and CDR2 is FQNEAQ (reference sequence). The trim removed 4 bases at V and 5 bases at J, leaving 11 bases unmatched.

The chain links TRBV18 to TRBJ2-3, with 8 bases lining up with TRBD2. The CDR3 extends over 20 amino acids. Germline values: CDR1 KGHSH, CDR2 LQKENI. After removal of 3 bases from V and 2 bases from J, the junction contained 19 bases not matched to a gene. The CDR3 spells CASSPGLAGYLSTHTDTQYF. The CDR3 DNA reads as TGTGCCAGCTCACCCGGTTTAGCGGGATATCTATCGACGCACACAGATACGCAGTATTTT.

This rearrangement joins TRBV7-9 to TRBJ1-2; a weak D match, TRBD1 (6 bases). The germline V gene encodes CDR1 SEHNR and CDR2 FQNEAQ (reference sequence). Trimming took 5 bases from V and 6 from J, leaving 16 bases between them. This CDR3 spans 14 amino acids. The CDR3 protein is CASSISQGSHGYTF. For the CDR3, the DNA is TGTGCCAGCAGCATTTCGCAGGGGTCTCATGGCTACACCTTC.

The chain couples TRBV10-3 to TRBJ1-5, with D uncertain. Germline V gene sequence: CDR1 ENHRY, CDR2 SYGVKD. Trimming cost V 11 bases and J 4 bases, with 15 bases left between them. The CDR3 has 13 residues. The CDR3 coding sequence is TGTGCCGCTCGGTCCCGGGAGAATCAGCCCCAGCATTTT. It yields the protein CAARSRENQPQHF.

This chain's CDR3 is CATSVRQGVPNTGELFF. CDR3 DNA sequence: TGTGCCACCAGTGTGCGACAGGGGGTTCCGAACACCGGGGAGCTGTTTTTT. The chain carries TRBV24-1 and TRBJ2-2; 9 bases are shared with TRBD1. Germline CDR1 reads KGHDR; CDR2 reads SFDVKD. The length of the CDR3 is 17 residues. With 5 bases clipped from V and 0 bases from J, the junction kept 6 bases outside the gene matches.

This clone was seen just once. This chain links TRBV6-4 with TRBJ1-5; D is ambiguous. Looked up from germline, CDR1 is MRHNA and CDR2 is SNTAGT. Trimming took 9 bases from V and 5 from J, leaving 17 bases between them. The CDR3 runs to 14 residues. CDR3 coding DNA: TGTGCCAGAAGCGAGCCAAGTTGCCATCAGCCCCAGCATTTT. It encodes CARSEPSCHQPQHF.

This rearrangement joins TRBV27 to TRBJ2-3; a weak D match, TRBD2 (6 bases). V lost 3 bases to trimming and J lost 2 bases, with 12 bases between them. Germline CDR1 MNHEY, CDR2 SMNVEV (reference sequence). The CDR3 is 15 residues long. The CDR3 here is CASSFMAGSTDTQYF. The CDR3 nucleotides read TGTGCCAGCAGTTTTATGGCGGGGTCCACAGATACGCAGTATTTT.

The gene calls are TRBV6-1 and TRBJ1-2; 8 bases agree with TRBD1. V shed 3 bases, J shed 4 bases, and the junction held 10 bases outside the gene matches. CDR1 MNHNS and CDR2 SASEGT come from the germline V gene. The CDR3 is 16 residues long. Here the CDR3 reads CASSDASPTGGYGYTF. CDR3 DNA sequence: TGTGCCAGCAGTGACGCCAGTCCCACAGGGGGCTATGGCTACACCTTC.

The V call is TRBV5-1, the J call TRBJ1-1, with a tentative D call TRBD1 (5 bases). CDR1 is SGHRS and CDR2 is YFSETQ in the germline V gene. The ends were cut back, 4 bases at V and 2 bases at J, with 9 bases in the middle. The CDR3 length is 13 residues. The CDR3 region is CASSGAGNTEAFF. The CDR3 DNA sequence: TGCGCCAGCAGCGGGGCAGGCAACACTGAAGCTTTCTTT. The variable domain in full, with the rest retrieved from reference TRBV5-1 and TRBJ1-1, is KAGVTQTPRYLIKTRGQQVTLSCSPISGHRSVSWYQQTPGQGLQFLFEYFSETQRNKGNFPGRFSGRQFSNSRSEMNVSTLELGDSALYLCASSGAGNTEAFFGQGTRLTVV.

This chain uses TRBV29-1 with TRBJ2-1; 8 bases are a match to TRBD2. Germline CDR1 reads SQVTM; CDR2 reads ANQGSEA. This CDR3 has 13 amino acids. V was clipped by 4 bases and J by 8 bases; unmatched bases: 7. CDR3 region: CSVATGGPHEQFF. In DNA form, the CDR3 reads TGCAGCGTTGCGACGGGGGGGCCCCATGAGCAGTTCTTC.

The genes are TRBV19 and TRBJ2-1; 11 bases are a match to TRBD2. Germline-derived CDR1 and CDR2 are LNHDA and SQIVND (reference sequence). CDR3 length equals 16 residues. V shed 5 bases and J 4 bases; nucleotides not matched to a gene: 7. Here the CDR3 reads CASSVSGGVSYNEQFF. The CDR3 bases are TGTGCCAGTAGTGTTAGCGGGGGGGTATCTTACAATGAGCAGTTCTTC.

This clone was detected only once. V and J are TRBV27 and TRBJ1-1; 9 nucleotides align to TRBD1. Germline CDR1 MNHEY, CDR2 SMNVEV (reference sequence). Losses at the gene ends were 3 bases for V and 0 bases for J; bases not matched to a gene: 11. This CDR3 is built from 18 residues. This CDR3 reads CASSFSGQGPYMNTEAFF. The CDR3 region has the DNA TGTGCCAGCAGTTTTAGCGGACAGGGGCCTTATATGAACACTGAAGCTTTCTTT.

V gene TRBV6-5 combines with J gene TRBJ2-1, with D possibly matching TRBD2 (7 bases). Trimming removed 5 bases at V and 7 bases at J, with 18 bases between. This CDR3 has 15 amino acids. CDR1 and CDR2 from the germline V gene are MNHEY and SVGAGI. The CDR3: CASSPGRGGLNEQFF. DNA for the CDR3: TGTGCCAGCAGTCCGGGTAGGGGGGGGCTTAATGAGCAGTTCTTC.

The table lists this clone with a count of one. The chain links TRBV18 to TRBJ2-5, with 12 positions matching TRBD2. The J segment lost 2 bases and the V segment lost 3 bases, leaving 4 bases of the junction unmatched. Germline V CDR1 and CDR2: KGHSH, LQKENI. The CDR3 is 16 amino acids. The CDR3 loop reads CASSPPSGGVQETQYF. The CDR3 coding sequence is TGTGCCAGCTCACCCCCTAGCGGGGGGGTGCAAGAGACCCAGTACTTC.

The chain couples TRBV7-9 to TRBJ2-3; 9 bases map to TRBD1. V dropped 1 base and J dropped 6; count of bases not matched to a gene: 5. CDR3 size: 15 residues. From germline, CDR1 is SEHNR and CDR2 FQNEAQ (reference sequence). CDR3 loop: CASSLGTGVGDTQYF. CDR3 nucleotide sequence: TGTGCCAGCAGCTTAGGGACAGGGGTTGGGGATACGCAGTATTTT.

CDR3 DNA: TGTGCCAGCAGAAGGCAGGGGGCTAACTATGGCTACACCTTC. It encodes CASRRQGANYGYTF. The chain is built from TRBV6-5 and TRBJ1-2, with TRBD1 matching over 7 bases. The CDR3 length is 14 residues. V was pared by 6 bases and J by 0 bases, with 4 bases of the junction left unmatched. Germline V CDR1 and CDR2: MNHEY, SVGAGI.

V and J are TRBV6-4 and TRBJ2-2, with D possibly matching TRBD1 (5 bases). There are 14 residues in the CDR3. V gave up 5 bases and J gave up 2 bases, with 9 bases separating them. Germline V lookup: CDR1 MRHNA, CDR2 SNTAGT. The CDR3 sequence is CASSRTHNTGELFF. In nucleotides, the CDR3 is TGTGCCAGCAGTAGGACACACAACACCGGGGAGCTGTTTTTT.

The rearrangement uses TRBV29-1 and TRBJ1-4, with TRBD1 matching over 9 bases. Trimming took 5 bases from V and 8 from J; bases not matched to a gene: 9. CDR3 size: 14 residues. Germline V CDR1 and CDR2: SQVTM, ANQGSEA. This CDR3 reads CSVLSGTGREKLFF. As DNA, the CDR3 is TGCAGCGTTCTATCCGGGACAGGGCGGGAAAAACTGTTTTTT. Drawing the rest from reference TRBV29-1 and TRBJ1-4, the complete variable domain is SAVISQKPSRDICQRGTSLTIQCQVDSQVTMMFWYRQQPGQSLTLIATANQGSEATYESGFVIDKFPISRPNLTFSTLTVSNMSPEDSSIYLCSVLSGTGREKLFFGSGTQLSVL.

This chain connects TRBV5-6 to TRBJ1-3; no clear D. CDR1 is SGHDT, CDR2 YYEEEE, per germline. The CDR3 covers 14 residues. Trimming took 3 bases from V and 0 from J, leaving 7 bases between them. CDR3 in amino acids: CASSYGSSGNTIYF. The CDR3 DNA reads as TGTGCCAGCAGCTACGGGAGCTCTGGAAACACCATATATTTT.

This chain uses TRBV24-1 with TRBJ2-3, with TRBD1 identical over 8 bases. V trimming: 4 bases; J trimming: 2 bases; junction bases outside the gene matches: 7. The CDR3 runs 16 residues. Per the germline V gene, CDR1 is KGHDR and CDR2 is SFDVKD. CDR3 loop: CATSDSWTGPTDTQYF. The CDR3 coding sequence is TGTGCCACCAGTGACTCATGGACAGGGCCCACAGATACGCAGTATTTT.

The chain uses TRBV5-1 and TRBJ1-4, with 8 bases lining up with TRBD1. V shed 4 bases and J 8 bases; nucleotides not matched to a gene: 7. Germline CDR1 reads SGHRS; CDR2 reads YFSETQ. This CDR3 is 14 amino acids long. CDR3 nucleotides: TGCGCCAGCAGCCTAGGACAGGGCCGGGAAAAACTGTTTTTT. Its translation: CASSLGQGREKLFF.

The rearrangement uses TRBV11-2 and TRBJ2-7; D uncertain. Germline CDR1 is SGHAT and CDR2 is FQNNGV. This CDR3 is 15 amino acids long. The V gene lost 3 bases and the J gene lost 6 bases, with 18 bases spanning the gap. The CDR3 reads CASSFTPLHFGEQYV. The CDR3 DNA reads as TGTGCCAGCAGCTTTACCCCTCTTCACTTCGGCGAGCAGTACGTC.

The CDR3 protein is CASSLERGNYGYTF. In DNA, the CDR3 is TGTGCCAGCAGCTTAGAGAGGGGGAACTATGGCTACACCTTC. The V and J genes are TRBV11-2 and TRBJ1-2, with D possibly matching TRBD1 (6 bases). The CDR3 consists of 14 residues. Looked up from germline, CDR1 is SGHAT and CDR2 is FQNNGV. V was trimmed by 0 bases and J by 2 bases, leaving 7 bases between them.